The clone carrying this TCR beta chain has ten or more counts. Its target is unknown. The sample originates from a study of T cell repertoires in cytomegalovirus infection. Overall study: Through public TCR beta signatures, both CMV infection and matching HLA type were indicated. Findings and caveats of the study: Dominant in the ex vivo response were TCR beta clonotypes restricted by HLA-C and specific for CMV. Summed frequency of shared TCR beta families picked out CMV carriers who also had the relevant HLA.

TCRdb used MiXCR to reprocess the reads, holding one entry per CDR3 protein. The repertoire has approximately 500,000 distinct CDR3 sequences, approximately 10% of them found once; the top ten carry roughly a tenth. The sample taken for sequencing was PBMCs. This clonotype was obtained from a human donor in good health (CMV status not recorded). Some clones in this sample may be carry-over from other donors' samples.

As DNA, the CDR3 is TGTGCCAGCATAAGAGTTGGGAATGGGGGCAATGAGCAGTTCTTC. It encodes CASIRVGNGGNEQFF. The chain combines TRBV2 with TRBJ2-1, with D possibly being TRBD1 or TRBD2 (5 bases each). The CDR3 is 15 residues long. The germline V and J ends were trimmed by 7 bases and 6 bases, with 19 bases remaining between them. CDR1 is SNHLY and CDR2 is FYNNEI in the germline V gene.